The clone carrying this TCR beta chain appeared a few times. Its target is unknown. A single record per CDR3 protein comes from TCRdb applying MiXCR to the 5' RACE reads. The data hold around 1.7 million distinct CDR3 sequences, with around a third observed a single time. These data are taken from a study of identical twins. General study results and limits: With abundant cord blood beta clonotypes, insertions were fewer; memory repertoires showed no such pattern.

The CDR3 is 15 residues long. The ends lost 4 bases at V and 1 base at J; junction bases unmatched: 7. The V gene's germline CDR1 is SGHRS and CDR2 YFSETQ. Healthy Caucasians provided all donations. This sequence joins TRBV5-1 and TRBJ2-5, with 7 nucleotides matching TRBD1. The sequenced material came from cord blood. The TCR sequence derives from a newborn girl in good health. CDR3 nucleotide sequence: TGCGCCAGCAGCGATAGGACAGGTTTCCAAGAGACCCAGTACTTC. As protein: CASSDRTGFQETQYF.